This T cell receptor beta chain originates from a study of neurological immune-mediated disorders. Study-wide results and caveats: Private repertoires in all groups were suggested by the absence of shared CDR3 amino acid sequences among expanded clones across subjects. The greatest degree of TCR clonal expansion was observed in HTLV-1-associated myelopathy, with the lowest in multiple sclerosis, below that of healthy controls.

TCRdb reanalysed the 5' RACE reads using MiXCR and keeps one entry per CDR3 protein. The sample lists tens of thousands of distinct CDR3 sequences; 10% were seen once. The CDR3 length is 15 residues. V gave up 1 base and J gave up 0 bases, with 7 bases separating them. Germline CDR1 SGHDT, CDR2 YYEEEE. This clonotype was seen many times. Its antigen remains unidentified. The specimen sequenced was PBMCs. The V gene is TRBV5-6, the J gene TRBJ1-4, with D unclear. The TCR comes from a man aged 35-49 years in good health. Here the CDR3 DNA reads TGTGCCAGCAGCTTGCTCAGTGCAACTAATGAAAAACTGTTTTTT. It is translated as CASSLLSATNEKLFF.